A single sample gave rise to the 21 T cell receptor beta chains below, sequenced in a study of spatial heterogeneity in lung cancer (dated by TCRdb to between 2017 and 2020). Results the study describes overall, beyond this receptor: The tumor nonsynonymous mutation count correlated with the number of expanded alpha and beta TCRs within the tumor.

The protocol used for the library was 5' RACE. The data were produced on a NextSeq 500. TCRdb cleaned the public reads at Q25 with fastp, built clones with MiXCR and kept in-frame beta chains. Each record represents a unique CDR3 protein, reported with the most common genes and DNA among its rows. This sample has tens of thousands of distinct CDR3 sequences in its table, and roughly 6.7% of those were observed once. The ten largest make up 10% of the sample. Their antigens are not known. The meaning of the sample's time point label: sample taken at primary tumor resection. The starting material was lung tumor tissue, obtained at surgery. The receptors derive from a male donor with early-stage non-small cell lung cancer.

This clonotype was detected many times. V and J are TRBV5-6 and TRBJ1-1; a weak D match, TRBD1 (5 bases). The CDR3 is 12 residues long. CDR1 is SGHDT and CDR2 is YYEEEE in the germline V gene. V dropped 2 bases and J dropped 7 bases, with 9 bases sitting between them. In DNA, the CDR3 is TGTGCCAGCAGCTTCGGGGCAGGTGAAGCTTTCTTT. It is translated as CASSFGAGEAFF.

This clonotype was recorded many times. The chain carries TRBV27 and TRBJ2-3, with TRBD2 matching over 8 bases. Trimming took 6 bases from V and 5 from J; bases not matched to a gene: 19. Per germline, CDR1 MNHEY and CDR2 SMNVEV (reference sequence). The CDR3 covers 18 residues. The CDR3 coding sequence is TGTGCCAGCAGCCCCCGGGGGGGGGGCCTTAGGAAAGGAGATACGCAGTATTTT. It translates to CASSPRGGGLRKGDTQYF.

This clonotype was recorded many times. The gene calls are TRBV7-9 and TRBJ1-5; TRBD1 aligns across 7 bases. Germline CDR1 SEHNR, CDR2 FQNEAQ (reference sequence). This CDR3 has 16 residues. The trim removed 2 bases at V and 6 bases at J, leaving 10 bases unmatched. Written as DNA, the CDR3 is TGTGCCAGCAGCTTATACAGAGGGGGCGAAGGTCAGCCCCAGCATTTT. Translated, it gives CASSLYRGGEGQPQHF.

This clonotype is medium-sized by share. J is TRBJ2-7 and V is TRBV5-5; TRBD1 might be the D (7 bases). Germline V gene sequence: CDR1 SGHKS, CDR2 YYEKEE (reference sequence). The V and J ends lost 2 bases and 3 bases respectively, with 18 bases between them. The CDR3 consists of 16 residues. CDR3 protein: CASSFRLDREVYEQYF. The CDR3 nucleotides are TGTGCCAGCAGCTTCCGACTTGACAGGGAGGTCTACGAGCAGTACTTC.

Concerning this clonotype itself: A much larger clone lies a single base off, so this may be a read error. The gene calls are TRBV6-5 and TRBJ2-2; the D is unclear. This CDR3 has 15 amino acids. Germline V gene sequence: CDR1 MNHEY, CDR2 SVGAGI. The DNA of the CDR3 is TGTGCCAGCAGTTACGCAGTGGGCGGCACCTGGGAGCTGTTTTTT. It translates to CASSYAVGGTWELFF.

At least ten counts were recorded for this clonotype. The chain recombines TRBV29-1 with TRBJ2-3; maybe TRBD1 (5 bases). Between the trimmed V and J ends, which lost 4 bases and 6 bases, there was a span of 20 bases. This CDR3 is 15 amino acids long. The V gene's germline CDR1 is SQVTM and CDR2 ANQGSEA. The CDR3: CSVGLQGVYFDTQYF. The CDR3 DNA sequence: TGCAGCGTTGGTCTTCAAGGGGTGTATTTTGATACGCAGTATTTT.

There are many counts of this clonotype. The chain links TRBV18 to TRBJ1-1; D is undetermined. V was clipped by 3 bases and J by 5 bases, with 7 bases between them. The CDR3 consists of 12 residues. Germline CDR1 and CDR2: KGHSH and LQKENI. The DNA of the CDR3 is TGTGCCAGCTCACCCGGGGAGACTGAAGCTTTCTTT. Translated: CASSPGETEAFF.

In its sample, this clonotype was seen many times. This chain joins TRBV28 and TRBJ2-4, with a tentative D call TRBD2 (6 bases). The CDR3 length is 16 residues. The V end was cut by 5 bases, the J end by 8 bases, with 22 bases between. Germline CDR1 is MDHEN and CDR2 is SYDVKM. CDR3 residues: CASSPGGFTGQDIQYF. In DNA, the CDR3 is TGTGCCAGCAGTCCAGGAGGGTTTACGGGGCAGGACATTCAGTACTTC. Using reference TRBV28 and TRBJ2-4 for the parts outside the CDR3, the full variable domain is DVKVTQSSRYLVKRTGEKVFLECVQDMDHENMFWYRQDPGLGLRLIYFSYDVKMKEKGDIPEGYSVSREKKERFSLILESASTNQTSMYLCASSPGGFTGQDIQYFGAGTRLSVL.

Many counts were recorded for this clonotype. The genes are TRBV5-1 and TRBJ1-1; 8 positions match TRBD1. The CDR3 consists of 12 residues. Unmatched junction bases numbered 4, after V lost 4 bases and J lost 8 bases. Per the germline V gene, CDR1 is SGHRS and CDR2 is YFSETQ. CDR3 nucleotide sequence: TGCGCCAGCAGCCTAGGACAGGGAGAAGCTTTCTTT. The encoded protein is CASSLGQGEAFF.

This clonotype was picked up many times. The genes are TRBV12-3 or TRBV12-4 and TRBJ1-5; weak D call: TRBD1 (6 bases). V was pared by 4 bases and J by 4 bases, with 20 bases between. The CDR3 totals 17 residues. The CDR3, as DNA: TGTGCCAGCAGTTGGGGTGGGTCCAGGGGCCTAAATCAGCCCCAGCATTTT. Translated, it gives CASSWGGSRGLNQPQHF.

J is TRBJ2-3 and V is TRBV28, with 9 nucleotides matching TRBD2. The CDR3 consists of 15 residues. Germline V gives CDR1 MDHEN, CDR2 SYDVKM. The trim removed 7 bases at V and 9 bases at J, leaving 14 bases unmatched. The CDR3 sequence is CASTKSSGSPETQYF. The CDR3 DNA is TGTGCCAGCACTAAGAGTAGCGGGAGCCCTGAGACGCAGTATTTT.

This clonotype was recorded at least ten times. This chain uses TRBV7-2 with TRBJ2-2; no definite D call. V lost 4 bases, J lost 6 bases, and 6 bases lay in between. The CDR3 runs to 12 residues. The germline gives CDR1 SGHTA, CDR2 FQGNSA. The CDR3 bases are TGTGCCAGCAGCTCCCAGGCCGGGGAGCTGTTTTTT. This translates into CASSSQAGELFF.

V usage is TRBV19 and J usage is TRBJ1-5, with TRBD1 as a possible D gene (5 bases). Per germline, CDR1 LNHDA and CDR2 SQIVND (reference sequence). The CDR3 extends over 13 amino acids. Between the trimmed V and J ends, which lost 6 bases and 7 bases, there was a span of 13 bases. CDR3 amino acids: CASRGMTVQPQHF. The CDR3 DNA sequence: TGTGCCAGTAGAGGCATGACAGTCCAGCCCCAGCATTTT.

This clonotype has at least ten counts. This chain uses TRBV4-3 with TRBJ2-7, with D possibly being TRBD1 (6 bases). The CDR3 totals 15 residues. With 0 bases removed from V and 3 bases from J, the gap between germline ends came to 12 bases. Germline CDR1 reads LGHNA; CDR2 reads YSLEER. CDR3 coding DNA: TGCGCCAGCAGCCAAGACCAGGGGACCTACTACGAGCAGTACTTC. This encodes CASSQDQGTYYEQYF.

There are many counts of this clonotype. The rearrangement links TRBV27 to TRBJ2-7; 9 nucleotides align to TRBD1. With 6 bases clipped from V and 9 bases from J, the junction kept 12 bases outside the gene matches. This CDR3 region has 14 residues. CDR1 is MNHEY and CDR2 is SMNVEV in the germline V gene (reference sequence). The CDR3 region is CASSQFGQGSRQYF. Written as DNA, the CDR3 is TGTGCCAGCAGCCAATTCGGACAGGGGTCTCGGCAGTACTTC.

This clonotype was recorded at least ten times. The chain links TRBV14 to TRBJ2-5, with 8 bases that match TRBD2. The CDR3 is made up of 16 amino acids. CDR1 SGHDN and CDR2 FVKESK come from the germline V gene. V trimming: 4 bases; J trimming: 6 bases; junction bases outside the gene matches: 13. This CDR3 is CASSRLESGGRKTQYF. The DNA of the CDR3 is TGTGCCAGCAGCCGCCTCGAGAGCGGGGGTAGGAAGACCCAGTACTTC.

The table lists this clonotype with many counts. CDR3 region: CASSLGGGSGANVLTF. Written as DNA, the CDR3 is TGTGCCAGCAGCTTGGGAGGGGGCTCTGGGGCCAACGTCCTGACTTTC. The chain joins TRBV5-5 to TRBJ2-6, with D perhaps matching TRBD1 (6 bases). The CDR3 sequence is 16 residues long. CDR1 and CDR2 (germline): SGHKS, YYEKEE (reference sequence). Trimming cost V 0 bases and J 0 bases, with 7 bases left between them.

This clonotype came up many times. The chain combines TRBV28 with TRBJ1-2; 10 bases align to TRBD1. Losses at the gene ends were 10 bases for V and 4 bases for J; bases not matched to a gene: 12. CDR3 length: 15 residues. In germline, CDR1 is MDHEN, CDR2 SYDVKM. CDR3 protein: CAIPEGQGRSYGYTF. The CDR3 DNA follows: TGTGCCATCCCGGAGGGACAGGGGCGCTCCTATGGCTACACCTTC.

This clonotype appeared a few times. Given a much more abundant clone one base away, this may be a read error. This sequence joins TRBV13 and TRBJ2-7; 7 bases agree with TRBD1. The germline V gene has CDR1 PRHDT and CDR2 FYEKMQ (reference sequence). CDR3 length equals 13 residues. CDR3 nucleotides: TGTGTCAGCAGCCGAAGGGGGCAATACGAGCAGTACTTC. Translating it yields CVSSRRGQYEQYF.

This clonotype was recorded many times. The chain couples TRBV15 to TRBJ1-6, with 8 bases matching TRBD1. The V gene end was trimmed by 3 bases and the J gene end by 9 bases; junction bases not matched to a gene: 10. The CDR3 has 16 residues. Per germline, CDR1 LNHNV and CDR2 YYDKDF (reference sequence). The CDR3 DNA sequence: TGTGCCACCAGCAGGCTGCGGACAGGGCAAGGTTCACCCCTCCACTTT. Its translation is CATSRLRTGQGSPLHF.

There are many counts of this clonotype. The genes are TRBV11-2 and TRBJ1-4; D perhaps matches TRBD1 (6 bases). V dropped 2 bases and J dropped 6 bases, with 13 bases sitting between them. The germline CDR1 and CDR2 sequences are SGHAT and FQNNGV. This CDR3 has 15 amino acids. The CDR3 is CASSLNRVKDEKLFF. The DNA for the CDR3 is TGTGCCAGCAGCTTAAACAGGGTGAAGGATGAAAAACTGTTTTTT.